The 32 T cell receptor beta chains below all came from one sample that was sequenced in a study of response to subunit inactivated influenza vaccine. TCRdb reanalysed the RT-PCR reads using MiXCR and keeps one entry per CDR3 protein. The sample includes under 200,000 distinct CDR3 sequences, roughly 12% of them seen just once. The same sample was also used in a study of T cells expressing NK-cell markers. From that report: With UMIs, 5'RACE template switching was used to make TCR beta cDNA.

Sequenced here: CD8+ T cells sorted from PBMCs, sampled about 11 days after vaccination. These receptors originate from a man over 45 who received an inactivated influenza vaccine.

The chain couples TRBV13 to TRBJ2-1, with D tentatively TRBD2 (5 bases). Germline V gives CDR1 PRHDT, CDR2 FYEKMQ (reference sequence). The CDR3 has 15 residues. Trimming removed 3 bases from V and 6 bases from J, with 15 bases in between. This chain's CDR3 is CASSLRGPQVNEQFF. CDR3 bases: TGTGCCAGCAGCTTGAGAGGGCCCCAGGTCAATGAGCAGTTCTTC.

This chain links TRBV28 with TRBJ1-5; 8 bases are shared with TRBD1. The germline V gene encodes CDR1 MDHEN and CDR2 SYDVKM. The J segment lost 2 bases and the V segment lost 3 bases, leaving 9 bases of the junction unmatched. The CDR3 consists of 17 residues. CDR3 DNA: TGTGCCAGCAGTTTGGATCCGACAGGGGTCGGCAATCAGCCCCAGCATTTT. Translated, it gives CASSLDPTGVGNQPQHF.

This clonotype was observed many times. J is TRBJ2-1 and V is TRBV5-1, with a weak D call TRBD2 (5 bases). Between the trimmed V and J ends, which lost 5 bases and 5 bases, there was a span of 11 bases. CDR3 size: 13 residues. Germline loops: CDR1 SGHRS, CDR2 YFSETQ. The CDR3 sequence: CASSPGNHNEQFF. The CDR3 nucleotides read TGCGCCAGCAGTCCCGGGAACCACAATGAGCAGTTCTTC.

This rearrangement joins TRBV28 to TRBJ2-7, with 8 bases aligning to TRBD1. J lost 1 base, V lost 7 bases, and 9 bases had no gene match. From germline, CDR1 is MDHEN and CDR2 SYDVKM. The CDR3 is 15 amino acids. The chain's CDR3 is CASIPATGVSYEQYF. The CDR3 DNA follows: TGTGCCAGCATTCCAGCGACAGGGGTGTCCTACGAGCAGTACTTC.

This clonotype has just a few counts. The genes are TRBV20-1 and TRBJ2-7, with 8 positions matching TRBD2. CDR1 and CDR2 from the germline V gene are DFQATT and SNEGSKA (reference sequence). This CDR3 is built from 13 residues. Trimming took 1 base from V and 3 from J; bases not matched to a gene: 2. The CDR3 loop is CSARVTSGYEQYF. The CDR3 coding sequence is TGCAGTGCTAGAGTTACTAGCGGCTACGAGCAGTACTTC.

The DNA of the CDR3 is TGTGCCAGCAGCCCCGGGCAGCTGTGCGAGCAGTACTTC. This sequence encodes CASSPGQLCEQYF. The gene calls are TRBV5-6 and TRBJ2-7; D unclear. V dropped 4 bases and J dropped 6 bases, with 14 bases sitting between them. CDR1 and CDR2 (germline): SGHDT, YYEEEE. The CDR3 consists of 13 residues.

The CDR3 DNA reads TGCGCCAGCAGTCCGTACAGGGGGCAGGGTCAGCCCCAGCATTTT. Amino acids: CASSPYRGQGQPQHF. The rearrangement joins TRBV4-1 to TRBJ1-5, with 9 bases lining up with TRBD1. Per the germline V gene, CDR1 is MGHRA and CDR2 is YSYEKL. The ends lost 6 bases at V and 6 bases at J; junction bases unmatched: 9. The CDR3 extends over 15 amino acids.

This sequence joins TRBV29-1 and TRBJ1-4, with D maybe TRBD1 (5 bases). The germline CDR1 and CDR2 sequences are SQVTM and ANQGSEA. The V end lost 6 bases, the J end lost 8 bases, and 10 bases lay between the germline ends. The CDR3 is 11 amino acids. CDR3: CSVGRQEKLFF. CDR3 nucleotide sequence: TGCAGCGTGGGACGACAAGAAAAACTGTTTTTT. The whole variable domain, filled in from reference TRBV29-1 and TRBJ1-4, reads SAVISQKPSRDICQRGTSLTIQCQVDSQVTMMFWYRQQPGQSLTLIATANQGSEATYESGFVIDKFPISRPNLTFSTLTVSNMSPEDSSIYLCSVGRQEKLFFGSGTQLSVL.

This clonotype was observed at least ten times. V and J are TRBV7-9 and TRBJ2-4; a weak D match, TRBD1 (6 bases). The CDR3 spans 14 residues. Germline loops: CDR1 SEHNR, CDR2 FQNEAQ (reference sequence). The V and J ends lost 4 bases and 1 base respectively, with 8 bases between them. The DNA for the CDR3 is TGTGCCAGCAGCTCGGACAGCGCCAAAAACATTCAGTACTTC. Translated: CASSSDSAKNIQYF.

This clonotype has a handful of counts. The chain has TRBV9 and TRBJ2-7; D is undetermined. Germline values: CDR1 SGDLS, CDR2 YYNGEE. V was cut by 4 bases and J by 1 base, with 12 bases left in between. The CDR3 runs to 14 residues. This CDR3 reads CASSPRPASYEQYF. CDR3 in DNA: TGTGCCAGCAGCCCCCGTCCGGCGTCCTACGAGCAGTACTTC.

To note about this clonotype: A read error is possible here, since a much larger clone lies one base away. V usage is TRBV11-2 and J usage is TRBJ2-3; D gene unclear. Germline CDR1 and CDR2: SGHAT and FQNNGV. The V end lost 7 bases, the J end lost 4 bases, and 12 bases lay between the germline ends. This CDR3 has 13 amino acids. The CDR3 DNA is TGTGCCAGCAACACTACTTTGTCAGATACGCAGTATTTT. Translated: CASNTTLSDTQYF.

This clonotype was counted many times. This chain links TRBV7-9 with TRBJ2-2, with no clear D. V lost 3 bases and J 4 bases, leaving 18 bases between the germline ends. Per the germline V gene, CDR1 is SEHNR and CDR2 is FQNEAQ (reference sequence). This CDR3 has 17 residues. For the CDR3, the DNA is TGTGCCAGCAGCTTCCCCCGTTCTAAACCGGGCACCGGGGAGCTGTTTTTT. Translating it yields CASSFPRSKPGTGELFF. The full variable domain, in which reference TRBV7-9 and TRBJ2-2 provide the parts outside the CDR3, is DTGVSQNPRHKITKRGQNVTFRCDPISEHNRLYWYRQTLGQGPEFLTYFQNEAQLEKSRLLSDRFSAERPKGSFSTLEIQRTEQGDSAMYLCASSFPRSKPGTGELFFGEGSRLTVL.

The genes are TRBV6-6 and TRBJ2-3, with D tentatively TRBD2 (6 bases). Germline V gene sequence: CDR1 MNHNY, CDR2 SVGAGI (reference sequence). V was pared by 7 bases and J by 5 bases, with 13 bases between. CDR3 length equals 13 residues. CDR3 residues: CASNTRGGDTQYF. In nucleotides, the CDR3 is TGTGCCAGCAACACTAGGGGAGGAGATACGCAGTATTTT.

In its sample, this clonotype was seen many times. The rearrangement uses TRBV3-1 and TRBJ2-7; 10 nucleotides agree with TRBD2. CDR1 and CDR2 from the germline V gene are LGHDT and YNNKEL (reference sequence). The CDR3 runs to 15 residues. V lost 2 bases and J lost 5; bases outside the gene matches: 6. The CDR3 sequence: CASSQLSGRRHEQYF. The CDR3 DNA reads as TGTGCCAGCAGCCAACTTAGCGGGAGGAGACACGAGCAGTACTTC.

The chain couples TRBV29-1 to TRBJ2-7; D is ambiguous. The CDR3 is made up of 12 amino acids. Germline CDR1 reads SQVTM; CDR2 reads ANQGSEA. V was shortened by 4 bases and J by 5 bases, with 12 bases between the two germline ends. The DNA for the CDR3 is TGCAGCGTTGGGCTGGCAGCCGACGAGCAGTACTTC. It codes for CSVGLAADEQYF.

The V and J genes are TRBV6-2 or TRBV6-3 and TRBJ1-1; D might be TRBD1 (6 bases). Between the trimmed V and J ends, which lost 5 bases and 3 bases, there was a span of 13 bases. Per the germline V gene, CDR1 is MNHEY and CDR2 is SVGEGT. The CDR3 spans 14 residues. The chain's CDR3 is CASSLPQGYTEAFF. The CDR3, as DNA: TGTGCCAGCAGTCTGCCACAGGGCTACACTGAAGCTTTCTTT.

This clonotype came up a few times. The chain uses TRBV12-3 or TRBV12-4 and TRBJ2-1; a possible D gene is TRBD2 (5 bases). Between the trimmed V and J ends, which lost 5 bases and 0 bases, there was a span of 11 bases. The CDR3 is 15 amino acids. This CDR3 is CASSPSRSSYNEQFF. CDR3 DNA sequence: TGTGCCAGCAGTCCTAGCCGTAGCTCCTACAATGAGCAGTTCTTC.

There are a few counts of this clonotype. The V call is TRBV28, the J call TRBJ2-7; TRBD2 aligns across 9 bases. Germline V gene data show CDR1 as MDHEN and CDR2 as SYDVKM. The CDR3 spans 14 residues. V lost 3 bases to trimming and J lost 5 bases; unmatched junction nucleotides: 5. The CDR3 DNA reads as TGTGCCAGCAGTTTCGGCGGGAGGGCCAACGAGCAGTACTTC. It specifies CASSFGGRANEQYF.

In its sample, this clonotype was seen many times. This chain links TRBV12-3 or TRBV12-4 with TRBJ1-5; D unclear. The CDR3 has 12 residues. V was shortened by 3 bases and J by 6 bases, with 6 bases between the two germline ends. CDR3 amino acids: CASSFPGQPQHF. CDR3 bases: TGTGCCAGCAGTTTTCCCGGTCAGCCCCAGCATTTT.

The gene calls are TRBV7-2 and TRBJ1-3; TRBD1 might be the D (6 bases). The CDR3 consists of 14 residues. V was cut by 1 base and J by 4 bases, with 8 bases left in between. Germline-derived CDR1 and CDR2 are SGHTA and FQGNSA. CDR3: CASSLDRVGNTIYF. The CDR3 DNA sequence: TGTGCCAGCAGCTTAGACAGGGTCGGAAACACCATATATTTT.

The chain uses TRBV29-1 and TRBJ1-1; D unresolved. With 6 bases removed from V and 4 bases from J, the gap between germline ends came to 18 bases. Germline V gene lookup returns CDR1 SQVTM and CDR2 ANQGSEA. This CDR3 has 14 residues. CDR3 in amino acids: CSVDQGGIGTEAFF. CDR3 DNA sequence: TGCAGCGTAGATCAAGGAGGGATTGGCACTGAAGCTTTCTTT.

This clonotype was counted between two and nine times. The CDR3 spells CASSQDYGTPLPGANVLTF. The CDR3 DNA reads TGCGCCAGCAGCCAAGATTATGGCACTCCCCTCCCAGGGGCCAACGTCCTGACTTTC. The chain combines TRBV4-3 with TRBJ2-6; D remains ambiguous. CDR1 is LGHNA, CDR2 YSLEER, per germline. The CDR3 extends over 19 amino acids. With 0 bases removed from V and 4 bases from J, the gap between germline ends came to 19 bases.

CDR3 nucleotides: TGCGCCAGCAGCCCGTGGGGGACAGGGGGTAATGAAAAACTGTTTTTT. Its protein product is CASSPWGTGGNEKLFF. The genes are TRBV4-1 and TRBJ1-4, with 11 bases that match TRBD1. Trimming removed 4 bases from V and 4 bases from J; junction bases left unmatched: 5. The CDR3 runs 16 residues. Germline lookup yields CDR1 MGHRA and CDR2 YSYEKL.

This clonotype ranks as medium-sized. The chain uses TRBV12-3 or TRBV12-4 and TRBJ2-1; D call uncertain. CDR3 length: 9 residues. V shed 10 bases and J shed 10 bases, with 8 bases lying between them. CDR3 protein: CATGLEQFF. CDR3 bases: TGTGCCACGGGCCTAGAGCAGTTCTTC.

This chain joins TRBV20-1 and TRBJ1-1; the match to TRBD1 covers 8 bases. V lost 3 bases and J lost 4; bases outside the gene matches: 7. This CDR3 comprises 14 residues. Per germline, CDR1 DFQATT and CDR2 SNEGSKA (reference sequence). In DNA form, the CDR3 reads TGCAGTGCTAGCTGGACAGGGCTCGGCACTGAAGCTTTCTTT. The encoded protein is CSASWTGLGTEAFF.

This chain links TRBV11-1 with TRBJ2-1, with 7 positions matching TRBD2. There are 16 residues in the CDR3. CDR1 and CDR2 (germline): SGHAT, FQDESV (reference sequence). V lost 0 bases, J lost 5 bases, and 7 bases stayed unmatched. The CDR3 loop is CASSLAIAGIDNEQFF. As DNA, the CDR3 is TGTGCCAGCAGCTTAGCGATAGCGGGCATCGACAATGAGCAGTTCTTC. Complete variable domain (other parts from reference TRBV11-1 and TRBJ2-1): EAEVAQSPRYKITEKSQAVAFWCDPISGHATLYWYRQILGQGPELLVQFQDESVVDDSQLPKDRFSAERLKGVDSTLKIQPAELGDSAMYLCASSLAIAGIDNEQFFGPGTRLTVL.

The CDR3 sequence is CASSTGQGWEQYF. The DNA of the CDR3 is TGTGCCAGCAGCACGGGACAGGGATGGGAGCAGTACTTC. The chain carries TRBV12-3 or TRBV12-4 and TRBJ2-7; 9 nucleotides align to TRBD1. The CDR3 has 13 residues. The V gene end was trimmed by 6 bases and the J gene end by 7 bases; junction bases not matched to a gene: 7.

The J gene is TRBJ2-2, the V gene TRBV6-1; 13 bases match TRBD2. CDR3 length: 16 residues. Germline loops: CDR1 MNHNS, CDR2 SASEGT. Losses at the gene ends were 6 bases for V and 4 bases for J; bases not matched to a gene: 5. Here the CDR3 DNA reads TGTGCCAGCAGCCCTGGACTAGCGGGAGTCACCGGGGAGCTGTTTTTT. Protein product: CASSPGLAGVTGELFF.

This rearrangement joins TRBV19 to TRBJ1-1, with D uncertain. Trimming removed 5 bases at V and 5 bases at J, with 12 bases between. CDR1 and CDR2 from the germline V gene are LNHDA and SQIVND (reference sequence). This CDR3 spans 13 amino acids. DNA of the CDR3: TGTGCCAGTAGTTATGGGTTGACGACTGAAGCTTTCTTT. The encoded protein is CASSYGLTTEAFF.

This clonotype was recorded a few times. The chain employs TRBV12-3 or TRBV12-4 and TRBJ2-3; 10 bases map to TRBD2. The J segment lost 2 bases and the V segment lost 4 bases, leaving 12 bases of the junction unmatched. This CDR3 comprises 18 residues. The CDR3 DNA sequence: TGTGCCAGCAGTTCCTTAGCGGGAGGAACCCGTGACACAGATACGCAGTATTTT. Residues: CASSSLAGGTRDTDTQYF.

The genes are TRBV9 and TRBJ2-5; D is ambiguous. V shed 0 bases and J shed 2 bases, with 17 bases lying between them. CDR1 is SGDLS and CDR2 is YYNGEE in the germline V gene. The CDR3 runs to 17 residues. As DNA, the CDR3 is TGTGCCAGCAGCGTAGGAGGAAGCGCGGTCCTGCAAGAGACCCAGTACTTC. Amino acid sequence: CASSVGGSAVLQETQYF.

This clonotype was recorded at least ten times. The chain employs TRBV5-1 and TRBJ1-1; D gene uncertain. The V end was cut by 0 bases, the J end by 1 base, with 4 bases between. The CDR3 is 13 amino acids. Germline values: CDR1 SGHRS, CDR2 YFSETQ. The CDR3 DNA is TGCGCCAGCAGCTTGGACAGGAACACTGAAGCTTTCTTT. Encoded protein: CASSLDRNTEAFF. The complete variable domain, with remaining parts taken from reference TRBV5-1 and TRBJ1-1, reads KAGVTQTPRYLIKTRGQQVTLSCSPISGHRSVSWYQQTPGQGLQFLFEYFSETQRNKGNFPGRFSGRQFSNSRSEMNVSTLELGDSALYLCASSLDRNTEAFFGQGTRLTVV.